These 3 T cell receptor beta chains were all obtained from the same sample, sequenced in a study of tumor and adjacent non-tumor tissue in lung cancer. A modified ARM-PCR protocol with three rounds of nested PCR amplified TCRbeta. TCRdb reanalysed the multiplex PCR reads using MiXCR and keeps one entry per CDR3 protein. The top ten hold roughly 14% of the sample, which has some 90,000 distinct CDR3 sequences, about 61% seen once. The template was RNA from unsorted bulk tissue. The sequenced sample was lung tumor tissue. The receptors here all came from a man in his sixties or seventies with non-small cell lung cancer.

Points on this clonotype: Relative to the germline gene, one junction end is altered; a read error may explain this. The rearrangement joins TRBV5-1 to TRBJ2-2; TRBD1 aligns across 7 bases. Germline-derived CDR1 and CDR2 are SGHRS and YFSETQ. CDR3 length equals 15 residues. This CDR3 reads CGSSITGVHTGELFF. The CDR3 DNA reads as TGCGGCAGCAGCATTACAGGGGTGCACACCGGGGAGCTGTTTTTT.

This clonotype was observed at least ten times. This chain joins TRBV12-3 or TRBV12-4 and TRBJ2-1; D is uncertain. The ends were cut back, 7 bases at V and 7 bases at J, with 20 bases in the middle. The CDR3 has 15 amino acids. This chain's CDR3 is CASNNYRQVSNEQFF. The CDR3 nucleotides are TGTGCCAGCAATAATTACCGACAAGTGTCTAATGAGCAGTTCTTC.

This CDR3 is CASSQGDADEQYF. Written as DNA, the CDR3 is TGTGCCAGCAGCCAGGGTGACGCGGATGAGCAGTACTTC. The rearrangement links TRBV4-2 to TRBJ2-7; D remains ambiguous. Between the trimmed V and J ends, which lost 3 bases and 7 bases, there was a span of 13 bases. Germline V gene sequence: CDR1 LGHNA, CDR2 YNFKEQ. This CDR3 is 13 amino acids long.